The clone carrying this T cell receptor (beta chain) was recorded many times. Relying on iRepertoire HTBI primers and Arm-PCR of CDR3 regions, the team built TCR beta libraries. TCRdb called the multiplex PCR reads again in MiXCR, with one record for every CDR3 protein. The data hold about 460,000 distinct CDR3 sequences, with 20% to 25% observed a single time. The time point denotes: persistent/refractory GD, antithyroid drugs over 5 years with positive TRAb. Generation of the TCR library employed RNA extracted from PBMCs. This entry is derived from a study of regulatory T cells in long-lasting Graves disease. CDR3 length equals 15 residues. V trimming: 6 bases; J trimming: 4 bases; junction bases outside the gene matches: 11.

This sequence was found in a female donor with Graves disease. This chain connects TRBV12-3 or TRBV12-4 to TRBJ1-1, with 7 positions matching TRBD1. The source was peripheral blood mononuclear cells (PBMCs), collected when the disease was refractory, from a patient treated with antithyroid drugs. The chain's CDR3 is CASSHTGVEGTEAFF. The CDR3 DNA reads TGTGCCAGCAGCCATACAGGGGTCGAGGGCACTGAAGCTTTCTTT.